The rows below give T cell receptor beta chains drawn from one sample of a study of radiation and T cells in renal cell carcinoma. The assay was immunoSEQ multiplex PCR, and TCRdb's table has in-frame clones only and misses some. The sample holds 130,000 or so clones, around four fifths seen once. Sequencing used blood, obtained from a patient whose treatment included radiotherapy and nephrectomy. The receptors were sampled from a woman aged 45-59 years with renal cell carcinoma. Both conserved end residues are part of each CDR3.

>TRBV6-5
CASSYPGLVGEQFF
>TRBV10-1
CASSPTGKRAFF
>TRBV5-4
CASSLVRASNTEAFF
>TRBV14
CASSQGTGASNEQFF
>TRBV9
CASSETSGSSYNEQFF
>TRBV7-2
CASSAPKGGYEQYF
>TRBV30
CAFYSYGYTF
>TRBV9
CASSVALNQPQHF
>TRBV7-2
CASSPTREGGETQYF
>TRBV5-6
CASSLGGGTSNQPQHF
>TRBV7-9
CASSLGGQGAFF
>TRBV5-1
CASSPGQGARETQYF
>TRBV19
CASSTSLNTEAFF
>TRBV28
CASSLGRPNEKLFF
>TRBV5-6
CASNKLTTGSHEQYF
>TRBV5-1
CASSLTSGANEQFF
>TRBV4-3
CASSQDTGGRGGYEQYF
>TRBV2
CASSAAGSYEQYF